What follows are 23 T cell receptor beta chains derived from one specimen sequenced in a study of T-cell memory formation after mild COVID-19. TCRdb reprocessed the 5' RACE reads via MiXCR and lists one record per CDR3 protein. Of about 270,000 distinct CDR3 sequences listed, approximately 15% were seen once; the top ten hold 2% to 2.5%. Sequences were obtained from PBMCs or a T cell subset sorted from them (not recorded which). The receptors come from an adult woman who had mild COVID-19 (a few samples of this study predate the infection). Cell type and time point are not known.

This clonotype was counted a few times. The gene calls are TRBV6-6 and TRBJ2-7, with 10 bases lining up with TRBD1. J was trimmed by 9 bases and V by 7 bases; bases with no gene match: 18. The CDR3 spans 16 residues. From germline, CDR1 is MNHNY and CDR2 SVGAGI (reference sequence). The CDR3 reads CASKPPGGQGKVSQYF. The CDR3 DNA reads as TGTGCCAGCAAGCCACCTGGGGGACAGGGGAAAGTGTCGCAGTACTTC.

The chain carries TRBV20-1 and TRBJ1-5; maybe TRBD1 (5 bases). The CDR3 totals 15 residues. The germline CDR1 and CDR2 sequences are DFQATT and SNEGSKA (reference sequence). Trimming pared 4 bases from V and 3 bases from J, leaving 16 bases between. The CDR3 nucleotides read TGCAGTGCTAAGACATCAGGGACTTACAATCAGCCCCAGCATTTT. Amino acids: CSAKTSGTYNQPQHF.

This clonotype occurred a few times. The rearrangement uses TRBV12-3 or TRBV12-4 and TRBJ1-5; perhaps TRBD1 as D (5 bases). This CDR3 has 12 residues. With 4 bases removed from V and 15 bases from J, the gap between germline ends came to 16 bases. The CDR3 region has the DNA TGTGCCAGCAGTTCGGGGGACCGTAAGCGGCATTTT. This sequence encodes CASSSGDRKRHF.

This clonotype was observed a handful of times. The CDR3 is CSVSRLTGGSYEQYF. The CDR3 bases are TGCAGCGTTAGTCGTCTCACAGGGGGGTCCTACGAGCAGTACTTC. This chain links TRBV29-1 with TRBJ2-7; 8 bases are a match to TRBD1. This CDR3 contains 15 residues. V shed 5 bases and J 1 base; nucleotides not matched to a gene: 10. Germline V gene data show CDR1 as SQVTM and CDR2 as ANQGSEA.

The rearrangement uses TRBV25-1 and TRBJ2-1, with D perhaps matching TRBD2 (5 bases). Trimming took 4 bases from V and 12 from J, leaving 22 bases between them. The CDR3 has 15 amino acids. Germline V lookup: CDR1 MGHDK, CDR2 SYGVNS. CDR3 sequence reads: CASSAYRTDLRGQFF. CDR3 DNA: TGTGCCAGCAGTGCTTATAGAACAGACCTACGGGGGCAGTTCTTC.

V usage is TRBV24-1 and J usage is TRBJ1-2; D call uncertain. V was shortened by 4 bases and J by 7 bases, with 12 bases between the two germline ends. The CDR3 runs 13 residues. Germline CDR1 is KGHDR and CDR2 is SFDVKD. Here the CDR3 reads CATSDTAVPGYTF. For the CDR3, the DNA is TGTGCCACCAGTGACACGGCTGTGCCTGGCTACACCTTC.

This clonotype was seen a few times. The V call is TRBV5-1, the J call TRBJ1-6; TRBD1 aligns across 10 bases. Germline V CDR1 and CDR2: SGHRS, YFSETQ. J lost 5 bases, V lost 4 bases, and 9 bases had no gene match. The CDR3 is 17 amino acids. The CDR3 DNA reads as TGCGCCAGCAGCCCGCGGGACAGGGGATTCGATAATTCACCCCTCCACTTT. Translating it yields CASSPRDRGFDNSPLHF.

The gene calls are TRBV9 and TRBJ1-5; D remains ambiguous. CDR1 SGDLS and CDR2 YYNGEE come from the germline V gene. CDR3 length equals 18 residues. Deletions cut 0 bases from V and 6 bases from J, with 22 bases between. CDR3 nucleotides: TGTGCCAGCAGCGTAGAGGTCAATGACTGTATGCTGGGTCAGCCCCAGCATTTT. Encoded protein: CASSVEVNDCMLGQPQHF.

This chain joins TRBV10-3 and TRBJ1-3; TRBD1 might be the D (5 bases). Trimming pared 4 bases from V and 4 bases from J, leaving 11 bases between. This CDR3 is built from 14 residues. From germline, CDR1 is ENHRY and CDR2 SYGVKD. CDR3 coding DNA: TGTGCCATCAGTGGGACCCAGGGAGGAAACACCATATATTTT. As protein: CAISGTQGGNTIYF.

The DNA for the CDR3 is TGTGCCAGCAGCGCCGGGACAGGTACGAACACTGAAGCTTTCTTT. This sequence encodes CASSAGTGTNTEAFF. The V gene is TRBV7-9, the J gene TRBJ1-1; TRBD1 matches at 8 bases. The CDR3 has 15 amino acids. J was trimmed by 1 base and V by 5 bases; bases with no gene match: 6. Germline V lookup: CDR1 SEHNR, CDR2 FQNEAQ (reference sequence).

This clonotype was seen a few times. This chain links TRBV6-6 with TRBJ1-2; possibly TRBD1 for D (6 bases). V was clipped by 5 bases and J by 2 bases, with 21 bases between them. The CDR3 has 17 residues. Germline V gene lookup returns CDR1 MNHNY and CDR2 SVGAGI (reference sequence). The CDR3 loop is CASSPGWGPGKNYGYTF. CDR3 DNA: TGTGCCAGCAGTCCCGGGTGGGGGCCGGGTAAGAACTATGGCTACACCTTC.

J is TRBJ2-3 and V is TRBV7-6; a possible D gene is TRBD2 (5 bases). Trimming cost V 2 bases and J 0 bases, with 15 bases left between them. The CDR3 spans 17 residues. CDR1 SGHVS and CDR2 FNYEAQ come from the germline V gene. The CDR3 DNA sequence: TGTGCCAGCAGCTTACTGGTAGCGACTTCAAGCACAGATACGCAGTATTTT. This codes for CASSLLVATSSTDTQYF.

This clonotype has a handful of counts. V usage is TRBV6-5 and J usage is TRBJ2-1, with D perhaps given as TRBD1 or TRBD2 (6 bases each). This CDR3 comprises 17 residues. Germline CDR1 MNHEY, CDR2 SVGAGI. V was clipped by 6 bases and J by 0 bases, with 18 bases between them. The DNA for the CDR3 is TGTGCCAGCAGCTCCATGGGGGGCCTTAGCTCCTACAATGAGCAGTTCTTC. Translating gives CASSSMGGLSSYNEQFF.

This clonotype was counted between two and nine times. The V and J genes are TRBV21-1 and TRBJ2-3; whether TRBD2, the table's D call, matches the DNA was not checked. TRBV21-1 is a recognized pseudogene. This CDR3 is 16 amino acids long. CDR3 nucleotides: TGTGCCAGCAGCTCCCGACTAGCGGGTTCTACAGATACGCAGTATTTT. Translated, it gives CASSSRLAGSTDTQYF.

The rearrangement links TRBV12-3 or TRBV12-4 to TRBJ2-3; 14 bases align to TRBD2. The junction had 8 bases not matched to a gene; V was cut back by 8 bases and J by 1 base. The CDR3 length is 17 residues. CDR3 sequence: CASCLGTSGSGTDTQYF. The CDR3 nucleotides read TGTGCCAGCTGCCTAGGGACTAGCGGGAGCGGCACAGATACGCAGTATTTT.

The chain combines TRBV9 with TRBJ2-2, with a possible D match to TRBD1 (5 bases). Germline CDR1 and CDR2: SGDLS and YYNGEE. Trimming removed 0 bases from V and 0 bases from J, with 6 bases in between. The CDR3 loop spans 15 amino acids. The CDR3 DNA reads as TGTGCCAGCAGCGTAGGGACATCGAACACCGGGGAGCTGTTTTTT. Translating gives CASSVGTSNTGELFF.

This clonotype came up many times. The rearrangement joins TRBV12-3 or TRBV12-4 to TRBJ2-5; D uncertain. V shed 7 bases and J shed 4 bases, with 7 bases lying between them. This CDR3 spans 11 amino acids. CDR3 bases: TGTGCCAGCACCCTGGGAGAGACCCAGTACTTC. Amino acids: CASTLGETQYF.

In DNA, the CDR3 is TGTGCCAGCAGCTCAGAAGGGACTGAAGCTTTCTTT. Protein product: CASSSEGTEAFF. The V and J genes are TRBV11-3 and TRBJ1-1; D ambiguous. Germline V CDR1 and CDR2: SGHNT, YENEEA. Trimming removed 4 bases at V and 5 bases at J, with 8 bases between. There are 12 residues in the CDR3. Looking up the rest from reference TRBV11-3 and TRBJ1-1 gives the full variable domain: EAGVVQSPRYKIIEKKQPVAFWCNPISGHNTLYWYLQNLGQGPELLIRYENEEAVDDSQLPKDRFSAERLKGVDSTLKIQPAELGDSAVYLCASSSEGTEAFFGQGTRLTVV.

This clonotype has more than one count but fewer than ten. The J gene is TRBJ2-5, the V gene TRBV6-5; no reliable D call. Between the trimmed V and J ends, which lost 5 bases and 7 bases, there was a span of 14 bases. Germline V gene sequence: CDR1 MNHEY, CDR2 SVGAGI. This CDR3 region has 13 residues. CDR3 sequence: CASSMTPIGTQYF. CDR3 bases: TGTGCCAGCAGTATGACCCCGATAGGGACCCAGTACTTC.

V is TRBV25-1 and J is TRBJ2-7, with 9 positions matching TRBD1. V dropped 9 bases and J dropped 0; count of bases not matched to a gene: 3. The CDR3 is made up of 13 amino acids. Germline V CDR1 and CDR2: MGHDK, SYGVNS. The CDR3 nucleotides read TGTGCCAGTAGACAGGGGGGCTCCTACGAGCAGTACTTC. Residues: CASRQGGSYEQYF.

This clonotype appeared a few times. The gene calls are TRBV4-1 and TRBJ1-2; no clear D gene. CDR3 length equals 15 residues. V was shortened by 1 base and J by 3 bases, with 12 bases between the two germline ends. Germline-derived CDR1 and CDR2 are MGHRA and YSYEKL. The CDR3 coding sequence is TGCGCCAGCAGCCAAGTTCCCTTCGACGACTATGGCTACACCTTC. Amino acid sequence: CASSQVPFDDYGYTF.

The chain carries TRBV6-5 and TRBJ2-1, with D perhaps TRBD1 (6 bases). CDR1 is MNHEY, CDR2 SVGAGI, per germline. The CDR3 loop spans 13 amino acids. Trimming removed 2 bases from V and 4 bases from J, with 6 bases in between. CDR3 amino acids: CASSYQGYNEQFF. The CDR3 nucleotides are TGTGCCAGCAGTTACCAGGGGTACAATGAGCAGTTCTTC.

The chain joins TRBV14 to TRBJ2-7; TRBD2 aligns across 8 bases. Germline V lookup: CDR1 SGHDN, CDR2 FVKESK. There are 14 residues in the CDR3. V trimming: 3 bases; J trimming: 3 bases; junction bases outside the gene matches: 4. CDR3 DNA: TGTGCCAGCAGCCAGCGGCTAGCGGGCTACGAGCAGTACTTC. Amino acids: CASSQRLAGYEQYF. Full variable domain (missing parts from reference TRBV14 and TRBJ2-7): EAGVTQFPSHSVIEKGQTVTLRCDPISGHDNLYWYRRVMGKEIKFLLHFVKESKQDESGMPNNRFLAERTGGTYSTLKVQPAELEDSGVYFCASSQRLAGYEQYFGPGTRLTVT.